A selection of T cell receptor beta chains follows, all from one sample in a study of cytomegalovirus exposure and HLA in healthy donors. Only in-frame clones appear in the TCRdb table, and some are missing; sequencing was by immunoSEQ multiplex PCR. The table shows about 200,000 clones, with about 82% occurring only once. The sequenced material came from PBMCs. The receptors originated from a man aged 25 to 40 in good health and CMV-seronegative. The CDR3 runs from the conserved cysteine through the conserved F or W. Each record gives: clone size, V gene, D gene, J gene, CDR3 DNA, CDR3 protein. D genes are given only for firm matches. Expanded clones get a size class; other rows say once, few or many, or leave the size out.

size: NA
V: TRBV6-5
D: TRBD1
J: TRBJ2-7
DNA: TGTGCCAGCAGTGCCGGGACAGGGGTTTACGAGCAGTACTTC
CDR3: CASSAGTGVYEQYF

size: once
V: TRBV7-2
D: NA
J: TRBJ2-3
DNA: TGTGCCAGCAGCTTAGGGCGACTAGTCAGCACAGATACGCAGTATTTT
CDR3: CASSLGRLVSTDTQYF

size: once
V: TRBV6-4
D: TRBD2
J: TRBJ2-1
DNA: TGTGCCAGCAGTGCGCGGGGGAGCTCCTACAATGAGCAGTTCTTC
CDR3: CASSARGSSYNEQFF

size: few
V: TRBV7-8
D: NA
J: TRBJ1-5
DNA: TGTGCCAGCAGCTGGGAGGGGAGTAGGACCCAGCATTTT
CDR3: CASSWEGSRTQHF

size: NA
V: TRBV6-1
D: TRBD1
J: TRBJ1-3
DNA: TGTGCCAGCAGTGAAAGGGGGACAGCCGCGGGCGGAAACACCATATATTTT
CDR3: CASSERGTAAGGNTIYF

size: few
V: TRBV6-5
D: NA
J: TRBJ1-4
DNA: TGTGCCAGCACCACGGGGCAGGGGAATGAAAAACTGTTTTTT
CDR3: CASTTGQGNEKLFF

size: NA
V: TRBV18
D: NA
J: TRBJ2-7
DNA: TGTGCCAGCTCACCGGCCAGGGAAGGGCACGAGCAGTACTTC
CDR3: CASSPAREGHEQYF

size: NA
V: TRBV6-1
D: TRBD1
J: TRBJ1-2
DNA: TGTGCCAGCAGTGAAATCGGGACAGGGACAAACTATGGCTACACCTTC
CDR3: CASSEIGTGTNYGYTF

size: NA
V: TRBV7-6
D: TRBD1
J: TRBJ2-1
DNA: TGTGCCAGCAGCTTATTAGGGGGGACAGGGAGCTCCTACAATGAGCAGTTCTTC
CDR3: CASSLLGGTGSSYNEQFF

size: NA
V: TRBV4-2
D: NA
J: TRBJ2-5
DNA: TGTGCCAGCAGCCAGGAGACAGAGACCCAGTACTTC
CDR3: CASSQETETQYF

size: NA
V: TRBV2
D: NA
J: TRBJ1-5
DNA: TGTGCCAGCAGTGAAGCAGGGGGCAATCAGCCCCAGCATTTT
CDR3: CASSEAGGNQPQHF

size: NA
V: TRBV4-2
D: TRBD2
J: TRBJ2-1
DNA: TGTGCCAGCAGCCAAGCTAGCACTAGCGGGGGGGCAATGGATGAGCAGTTCTTC
CDR3: CASSQASTSGGAMDEQFF

size: few
V: TRBV19
D: NA
J: TRBJ1-1
DNA: TGTGCCAGTAGTATGTCGGGGAAGTGGGCGAACACTGAAGCTTTCTTT
CDR3: CASSMSGKWANTEAFF

size: NA
V: TRBV29-1
D: TRBD1
J: TRBJ1-2
DNA: TGCAGCGTTGAAGACCGGACAGGGTGGTATGGCTACACCTTC
CDR3: CSVEDRTGWYGYTF

size: NA
V: TRBV5-1
D: TRBD1
J: TRBJ1-1
DNA: TGCGCCAGCAGCCAGGAGGGGGCCACTGAAGCTTTCTTT
CDR3: CASSQEGATEAFF

size: NA
V: TRBV5-5
D: TRBD1
J: TRBJ2-7
DNA: TGTGCCAGCAGCTCTGGACAGGGGGCCTACGAGCAGTACTTC
CDR3: CASSSGQGAYEQYF

size: NA
V: TRBV5-4
D: NA
J: TRBJ1-2
DNA: TGTGCCAGCAGCGGGCAGCCTTTGTATGGCTACACCTTC
CDR3: CASSGQPLYGYTF

size: NA
V: TRBV6-5
D: NA
J: TRBJ1-2
DNA: TGTGCCAGCAGTTACGCCCAGGACAGCATCAACTATGGCTACACCTTC
CDR3: CASSYAQDSINYGYTF

size: NA
V: TRBV9
D: TRBD2
J: TRBJ2-2
DNA: TGTGCCAGCAGCGGACTAGCGGGGCCGAACACCGGGGAGCTGTTTTTT
CDR3: CASSGLAGPNTGELFF

size: NA
V: TRBV6-5
D: TRBD1
J: TRBJ1-6
DNA: TGTGCCAGCAGTTACGGGACAGAATTTTCACCCCTCCACTTT
CDR3: CASSYGTEFSPLHF

size: NA
V: TRBV28
D: TRBD2
J: TRBJ2-1
DNA: TGTGCCAGCAGTCCAAGACTAGCGGGGGTCTCCTACAATGAGCAGTTCTTC
CDR3: CASSPRLAGVSYNEQFF

size: few
V: TRBV6-6
D: TRBD1
J: TRBJ1-6
DNA: TGTGCCAGCAGTATGACAGGGGGCAATTCACCCCTCCACTTT
CDR3: CASSMTGGNSPLHF

size: NA
V: TRBV28
D: NA
J: TRBJ2-1
DNA: TGTGCCAGCAGTTTAAGAGGGTACCGCCCCAATGAGCAGTTCTTC
CDR3: CASSLRGYRPNEQFF

size: NA
V: TRBV27
D: TRBD1
J: TRBJ2-7
DNA: TGTGCCAGCAGTCCTCATCCACAGGGGACGGAGGAGCAGTACTTC
CDR3: CASSPHPQGTEEQYF

size: NA
V: TRBV10-2
D: NA
J: TRBJ2-7
DNA: TGCGCCAGCAGTCAGAACCCACAGGGCAGGAAAATCTACGAGCAGTACTTC
CDR3: CASSQNPQGRKIYEQYF

size: NA
V: TRBV9
D: TRBD1
J: TRBJ2-7
DNA: TGTGCCAGCAGCGCCGGGACAGGGCGCCACGAGCAGTACTTC
CDR3: CASSAGTGRHEQYF

size: NA
V: TRBV5-1
D: TRBD1
J: TRBJ2-2
DNA: TGCGCCAGCAGTAGGGACAGTCAGACCGGGGAGCTGTTTTTT
CDR3: CASSRDSQTGELFF

size: NA
V: TRBV5-1
D: NA
J: TRBJ1-4
DNA: TGCGCCAGCAGCTCCAACGGGGCAACTAATGAAAAACTGTTTTTT
CDR3: CASSSNGATNEKLFF

size: NA
V: TRBV7-2
D: NA
J: TRBJ2-5
DNA: TGTGCCAGCAGCGTGGGACACTCGAAAGAGCAGTACTTC
CDR3: CASSVGHSKEQYF

size: NA
V: TRBV2
D: NA
J: TRBJ2-3
DNA: TGTGCCAGCAGTGAAAGGTCGACACTGGATACGCAGTATTTT
CDR3: CASSERSTLDTQYF

size: NA
V: TRBV5-1
D: TRBD2
J: TRBJ2-5
DNA: TGCGCCAGCAGCTTGCATCTAGCGGGGGGGGAAGAGACCCAGTACTTC
CDR3: CASSLHLAGGEETQYF

size: once
V: TRBV5-1
D: NA
J: TRBJ2-7
DNA: TGCGCCAGCACGAGGACGGGAACCTACGAGCAGTACTTC
CDR3: CASTRTGTYEQYF

size: NA
V: TRBV2
D: NA
J: TRBJ2-5
DNA: TGTGCCAGCAGTGCATTAGAAGTGAAACAGGCCCAGTACTTC
CDR3: CASSALEVKQAQYF

size: few
V: TRBV28
D: TRBD1
J: TRBJ2-7
DNA: TGTGCCAGCAGTCTTTCCGGGACAGGGGGCTACGAGCAGTACTTC
CDR3: CASSLSGTGGYEQYF

size: NA
V: TRBV28
D: NA
J: TRBJ2-3
DNA: TGTGCCAGCAACCGCCAGGGCGCAGATACGCAGTATTTT
CDR3: CASNRQGADTQYF

size: once
V: TRBV6-1
D: NA
J: TRBJ2-7
DNA: TGTGCCAGCAGTGCAACCCGACACCACTACGAGCAGTACTTC
CDR3: CASSATRHHYEQYF

size: NA
V: TRBV5-6
D: TRBD1
J: TRBJ2-7
DNA: TGTGCCAGCAGACCTGGCAGGGGGCAATTCACAACCTACGAGCAGTACTTC
CDR3: CASRPGRGQFTTYEQYF

size: NA
V: TRBV28
D: NA
J: TRBJ2-3
DNA: TGTGCCAGCACTGCTACCACAGATACGCAGTATTTT
CDR3: CASTATTDTQYF

size: NA
V: TRBV5-1
D: TRBD1
J: TRBJ2-7
DNA: TGCGCCAGCAGCTTGGGACAGGGGCTAAACGAGCAGTACTTC
CDR3: CASSLGQGLNEQYF

size: NA
V: TRBV27
D: TRBD2
J: TRBJ2-1
DNA: TGTGCCAGCAGTTTATATATGGGACTAGCGGGGGGTTCCTACAATGAGCAGTTCTTC
CDR3: CASSLYMGLAGGSYNEQFF

size: NA
V: TRBV19
D: NA
J: TRBJ1-2
DNA: TGTGCCAGTAGTACACAATTGACAGCCCCACCGGTATATGGCTACACCTTC
CDR3: CASSTQLTAPPVYGYTF

size: NA
V: TRBV6-1
D: TRBD1
J: TRBJ2-1
DNA: TGTGCCAGCAGCCCGGGGACAGGTTACTACAATGAGCAGTTCTTC
CDR3: CASSPGTGYYNEQFF

size: few
V: TRBV7-6
D: NA
J: TRBJ1-1
DNA: TGTGCCAGCAGCTCCGGGAATGCTGAAGCTTTCTTT
CDR3: CASSSGNAEAFF

size: NA
V: TRBV9
D: TRBD1
J: TRBJ2-5
DNA: TGTGCCAGCAGCTCCCGGACAGGGGGTTCAGAGACCCAGTACTTC
CDR3: CASSSRTGGSETQYF